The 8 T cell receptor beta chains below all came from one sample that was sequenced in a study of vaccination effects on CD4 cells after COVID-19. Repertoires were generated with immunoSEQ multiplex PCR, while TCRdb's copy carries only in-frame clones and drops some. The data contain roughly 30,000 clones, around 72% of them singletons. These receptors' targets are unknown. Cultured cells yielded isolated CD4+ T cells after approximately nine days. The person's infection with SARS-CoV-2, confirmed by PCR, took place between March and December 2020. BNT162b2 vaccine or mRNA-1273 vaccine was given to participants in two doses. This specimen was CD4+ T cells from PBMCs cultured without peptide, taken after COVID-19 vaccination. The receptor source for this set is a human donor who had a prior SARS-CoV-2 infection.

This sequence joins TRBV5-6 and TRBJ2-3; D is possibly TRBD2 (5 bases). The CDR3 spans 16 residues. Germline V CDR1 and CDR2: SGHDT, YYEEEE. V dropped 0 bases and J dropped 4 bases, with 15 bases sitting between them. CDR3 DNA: TGTGCCAGCAGCTTGGATCCGAAACGGCGGGCAGATACGCAGTATTTT. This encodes CASSLDPKRRADTQYF.

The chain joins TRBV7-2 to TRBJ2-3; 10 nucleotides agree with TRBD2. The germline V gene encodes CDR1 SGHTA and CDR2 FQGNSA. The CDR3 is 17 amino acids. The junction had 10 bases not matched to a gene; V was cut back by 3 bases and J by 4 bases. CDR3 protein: CASSFLPSSGRADTQYF. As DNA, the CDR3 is TGTGCCAGCAGCTTCCTACCTTCTAGCGGGAGAGCAGATACGCAGTATTTT.

The CDR3 spells CASSPQGRGTGELFF. CDR3 nucleotide sequence: TGTGCCAGCAGCCCTCAGGGGCGCGGCACCGGGGAGCTGTTTTTT. The V and J genes are TRBV2 and TRBJ2-2; maybe TRBD1 (6 bases). V was cut by 6 bases and J by 4 bases, with 15 bases left in between. CDR3 size: 15 residues. CDR1 is SNHLY, CDR2 FYNNEI, per germline.

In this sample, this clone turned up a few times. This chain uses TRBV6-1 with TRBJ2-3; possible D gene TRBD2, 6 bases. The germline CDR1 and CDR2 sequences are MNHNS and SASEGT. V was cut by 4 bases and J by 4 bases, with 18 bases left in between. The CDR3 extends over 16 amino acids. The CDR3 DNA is TGTGCCAGCAGTGCATATAATGGAGGGGACCCAGATACGCAGTATTTT. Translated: CASSAYNGGDPDTQYF.

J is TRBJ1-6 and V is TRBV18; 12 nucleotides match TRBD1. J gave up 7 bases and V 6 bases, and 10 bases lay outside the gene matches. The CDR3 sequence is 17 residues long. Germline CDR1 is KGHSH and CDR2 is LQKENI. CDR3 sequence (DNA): TGTGCCAGCTCGTGGACCGGGACAGGGGGCGGAAATTCACCCCTCCACTTT. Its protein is CASSWTGTGGGNSPLHF.

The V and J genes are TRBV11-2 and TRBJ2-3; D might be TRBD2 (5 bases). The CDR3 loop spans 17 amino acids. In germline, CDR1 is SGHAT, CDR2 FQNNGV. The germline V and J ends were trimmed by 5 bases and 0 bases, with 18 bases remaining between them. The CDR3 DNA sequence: TGTGCCAGCAGCAGGCCGGACTTCCCACATAGCACAGATACGCAGTATTTT. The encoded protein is CASSRPDFPHSTDTQYF.

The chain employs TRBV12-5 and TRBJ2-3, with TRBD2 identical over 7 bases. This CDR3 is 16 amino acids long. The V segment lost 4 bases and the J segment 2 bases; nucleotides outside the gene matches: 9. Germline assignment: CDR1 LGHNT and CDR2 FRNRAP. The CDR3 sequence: CASGSGSGEYTDTQYF. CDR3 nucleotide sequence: TGTGCTAGTGGTTCCGGCAGCGGGGAATACACAGATACGCAGTATTTT.

The CDR3 loop is CASSYLGDSGNTIYF. The CDR3, as DNA: TGTGCCAGCAGTTACTTGGGGGACTCTGGAAACACCATATATTTT. This chain uses TRBV6-5 with TRBJ1-3; a possible D gene is TRBD1 (5 bases). The length of the CDR3 is 15 residues. Per germline, CDR1 MNHEY and CDR2 SVGAGI. The V end was cut by 1 base, the J end by 0 bases, with 7 bases between.